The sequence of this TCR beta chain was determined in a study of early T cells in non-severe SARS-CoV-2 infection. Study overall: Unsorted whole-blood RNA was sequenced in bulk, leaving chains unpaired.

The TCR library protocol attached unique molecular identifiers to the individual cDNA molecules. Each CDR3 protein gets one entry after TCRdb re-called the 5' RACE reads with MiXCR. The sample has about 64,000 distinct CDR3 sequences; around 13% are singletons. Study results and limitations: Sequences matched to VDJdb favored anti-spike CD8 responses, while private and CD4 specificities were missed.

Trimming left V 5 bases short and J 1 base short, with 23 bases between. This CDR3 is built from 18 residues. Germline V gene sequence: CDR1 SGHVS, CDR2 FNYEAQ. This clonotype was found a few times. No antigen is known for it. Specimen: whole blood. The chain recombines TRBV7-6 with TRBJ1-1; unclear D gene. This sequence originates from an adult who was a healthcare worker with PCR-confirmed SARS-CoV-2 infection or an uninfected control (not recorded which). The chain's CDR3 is CASSRPGGGLWTNTEAFF. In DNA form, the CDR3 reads TGTGCCAGCAGCCGCCCGGGAGGTGGGTTGTGGACGAACACTGAAGCTTTCTTT.